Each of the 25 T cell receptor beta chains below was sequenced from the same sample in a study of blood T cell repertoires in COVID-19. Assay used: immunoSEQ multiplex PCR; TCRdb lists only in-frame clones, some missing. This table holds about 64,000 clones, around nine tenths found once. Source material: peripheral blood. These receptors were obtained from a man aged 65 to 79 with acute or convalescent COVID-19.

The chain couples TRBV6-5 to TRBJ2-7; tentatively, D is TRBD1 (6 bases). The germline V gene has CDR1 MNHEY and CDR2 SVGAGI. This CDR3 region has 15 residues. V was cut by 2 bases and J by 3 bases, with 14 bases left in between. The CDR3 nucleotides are TGTGCCAGCAGTTACGGCAGGGGCCTCCACTACGAGCAGTACTTC. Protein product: CASSYGRGLHYEQYF.

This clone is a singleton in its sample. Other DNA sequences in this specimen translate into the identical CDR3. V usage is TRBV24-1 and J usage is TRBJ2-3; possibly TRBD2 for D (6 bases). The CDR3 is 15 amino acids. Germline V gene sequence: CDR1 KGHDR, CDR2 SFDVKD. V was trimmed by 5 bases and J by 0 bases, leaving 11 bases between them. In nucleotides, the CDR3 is TGTGCCACCAGTGTACGGGGGATAAGCACAGATACGCAGTATTTT. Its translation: CATSVRGISTDTQYF.

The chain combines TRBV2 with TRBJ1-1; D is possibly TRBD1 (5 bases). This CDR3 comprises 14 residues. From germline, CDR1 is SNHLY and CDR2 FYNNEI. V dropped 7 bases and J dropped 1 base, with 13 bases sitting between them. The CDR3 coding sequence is TGTGCCAGCATTGATGGAGGGGAGAACACTGAAGCTTTCTTT. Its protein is CASIDGGENTEAFF.

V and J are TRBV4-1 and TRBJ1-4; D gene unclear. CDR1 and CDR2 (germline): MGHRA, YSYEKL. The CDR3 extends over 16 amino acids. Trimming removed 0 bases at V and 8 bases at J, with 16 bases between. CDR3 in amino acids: CASSQDILRIREKLFF. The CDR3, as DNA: TGCGCCAGCAGCCAAGATATTTTGAGGATTCGGGAAAAACTGTTTTTT.

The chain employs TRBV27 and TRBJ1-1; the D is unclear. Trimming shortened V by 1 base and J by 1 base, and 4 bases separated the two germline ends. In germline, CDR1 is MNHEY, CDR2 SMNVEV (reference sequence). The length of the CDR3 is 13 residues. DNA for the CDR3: TGTGCCAGCAGTTTATGGGCGAACACTGAAGCTTTCTTT. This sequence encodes CASSLWANTEAFF.

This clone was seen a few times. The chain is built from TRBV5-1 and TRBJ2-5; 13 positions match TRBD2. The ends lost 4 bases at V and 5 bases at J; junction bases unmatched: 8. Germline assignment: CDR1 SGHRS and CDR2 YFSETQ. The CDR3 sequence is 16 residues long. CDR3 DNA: TGCGCCAGCAGCAGAGAGACTAGCGGGGGGTGGGAGACCCAGTACTTC. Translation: CASSRETSGGWETQYF.

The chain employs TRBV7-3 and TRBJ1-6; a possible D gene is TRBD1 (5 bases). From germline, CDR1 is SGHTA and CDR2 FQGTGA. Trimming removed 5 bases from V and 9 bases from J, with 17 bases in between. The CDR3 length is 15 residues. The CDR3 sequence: CASSQGPGGSSPLHF. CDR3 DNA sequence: TGTGCCAGCAGCCAAGGTCCCGGGGGGAGTTCACCCCTCCACTTT.

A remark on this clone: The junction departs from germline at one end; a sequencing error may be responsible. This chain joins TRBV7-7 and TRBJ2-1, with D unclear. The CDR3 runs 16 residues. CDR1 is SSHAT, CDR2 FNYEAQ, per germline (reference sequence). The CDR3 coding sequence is TGTGCTAGCAGCTTAATCTCTTTCAGCTCCTACAATGAGCAGTTCTTC. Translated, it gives CASSLISFSSYNEQFF.

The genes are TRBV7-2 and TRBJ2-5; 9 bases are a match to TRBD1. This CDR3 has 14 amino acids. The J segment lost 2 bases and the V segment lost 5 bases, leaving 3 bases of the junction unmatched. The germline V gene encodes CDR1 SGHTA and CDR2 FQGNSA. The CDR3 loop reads CASSPGTGQETQYF. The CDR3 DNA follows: TGTGCCAGCAGCCCCGGGACAGGGCAAGAGACCCAGTACTTC.

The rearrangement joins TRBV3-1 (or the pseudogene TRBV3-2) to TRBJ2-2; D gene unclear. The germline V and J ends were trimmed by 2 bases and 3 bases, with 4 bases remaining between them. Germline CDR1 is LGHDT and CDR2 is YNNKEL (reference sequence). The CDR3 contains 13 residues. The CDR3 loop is CASSQTDTGELFF. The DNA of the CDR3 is TGTGCCAGCAGCCAAACTGACACCGGGGAGCTGTTTTTT.

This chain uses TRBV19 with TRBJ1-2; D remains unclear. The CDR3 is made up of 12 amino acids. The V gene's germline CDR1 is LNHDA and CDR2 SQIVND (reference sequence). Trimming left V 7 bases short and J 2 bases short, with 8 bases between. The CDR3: CASTRTNYGYTF. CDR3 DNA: TGTGCCAGTACCCGAACAAACTATGGCTACACCTTC.

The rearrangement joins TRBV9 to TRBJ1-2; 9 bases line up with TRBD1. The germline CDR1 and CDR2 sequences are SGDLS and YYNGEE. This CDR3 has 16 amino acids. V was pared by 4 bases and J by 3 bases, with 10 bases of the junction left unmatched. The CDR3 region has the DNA TGTGCCAGCAGCCCCCTCCCCACAGGGGGCCACTATGGCTACACCTTC. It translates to CASSPLPTGGHYGYTF.

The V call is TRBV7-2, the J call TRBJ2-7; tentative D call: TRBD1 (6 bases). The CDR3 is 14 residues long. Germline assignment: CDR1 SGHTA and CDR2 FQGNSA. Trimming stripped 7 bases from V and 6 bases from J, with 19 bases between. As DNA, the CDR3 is TGTGCCAGCAACCCCCCCGGGACAATTGGCGAGCAGTACTTC. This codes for CASNPPGTIGEQYF.

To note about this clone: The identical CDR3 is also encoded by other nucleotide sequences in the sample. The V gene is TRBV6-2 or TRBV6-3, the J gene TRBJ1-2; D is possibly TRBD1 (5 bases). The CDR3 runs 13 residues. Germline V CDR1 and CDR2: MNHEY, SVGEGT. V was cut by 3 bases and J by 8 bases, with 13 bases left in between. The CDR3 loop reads CASSYSGGLGYTF. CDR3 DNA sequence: TGTGCCAGCAGTTATTCCGGGGGACTCGGCTACACCTTC.

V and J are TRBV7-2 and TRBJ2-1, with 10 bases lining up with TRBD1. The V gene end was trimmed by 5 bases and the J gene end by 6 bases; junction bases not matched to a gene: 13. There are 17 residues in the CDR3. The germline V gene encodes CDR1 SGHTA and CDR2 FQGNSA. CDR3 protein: CASSPRGTGVGRNEQFF. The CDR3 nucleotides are TGTGCCAGCAGCCCTCGGGGGACAGGGGTGGGACGCAATGAGCAGTTCTTC.

This CDR3 is CASSYRQGASSPLHF. CDR3 bases: TGTGCCAGCAGTTACAGACAGGGGGCAAGTTCACCCCTCCACTTT. This chain joins TRBV6-5 and TRBJ1-6; 10 positions agree with TRBD1. With 2 bases clipped from V and 9 bases from J, the junction kept 4 bases outside the gene matches. The CDR3 is 15 amino acids. Germline CDR1 is MNHEY and CDR2 is SVGAGI.

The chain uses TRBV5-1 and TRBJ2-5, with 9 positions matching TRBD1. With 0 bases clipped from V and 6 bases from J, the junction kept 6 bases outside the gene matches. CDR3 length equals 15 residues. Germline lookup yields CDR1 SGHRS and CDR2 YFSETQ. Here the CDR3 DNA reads TGCGCCAGCAGCTTGGGGACAGGGGATCTAAAGACCCAGTACTTC. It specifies CASSLGTGDLKTQYF. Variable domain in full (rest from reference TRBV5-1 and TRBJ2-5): KAGVTQTPRYLIKTRGQQVTLSCSPISGHRSVSWYQQTPGQGLQFLFEYFSETQRNKGNFPGRFSGRQFSNSRSEMNVSTLELGDSALYLCASSLGTGDLKTQYFGPGTRLLVL.

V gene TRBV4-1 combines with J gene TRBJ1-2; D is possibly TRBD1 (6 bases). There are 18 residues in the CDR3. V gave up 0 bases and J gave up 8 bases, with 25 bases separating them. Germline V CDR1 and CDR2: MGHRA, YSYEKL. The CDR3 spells CASSQDTGWALRGTGYTF. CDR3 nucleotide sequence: TGCGCCAGCAGCCAAGATACGGGATGGGCGTTAAGGGGGACCGGCTACACCTTC.

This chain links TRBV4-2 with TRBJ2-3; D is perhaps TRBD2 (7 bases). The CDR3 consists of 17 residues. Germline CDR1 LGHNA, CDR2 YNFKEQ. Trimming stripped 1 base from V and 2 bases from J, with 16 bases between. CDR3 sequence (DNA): TGTGCCAGCAGCCAAGCTCGAGGGGGGGGGTCCACAGATACGCAGTATTTT. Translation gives CASSQARGGGSTDTQYF.

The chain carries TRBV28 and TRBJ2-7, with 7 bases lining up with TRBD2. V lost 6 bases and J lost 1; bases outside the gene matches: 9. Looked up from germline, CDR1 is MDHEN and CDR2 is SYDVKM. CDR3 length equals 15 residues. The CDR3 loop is CASSSPRGKSYEQYF. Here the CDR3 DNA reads TGTGCCAGCAGCTCCCCGCGGGGGAAATCCTACGAGCAGTACTTC. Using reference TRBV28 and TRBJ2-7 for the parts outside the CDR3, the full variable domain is DVKVTQSSRYLVKRTGEKVFLECVQDMDHENMFWYRQDPGLGLRLIYFSYDVKMKEKGDIPEGYSVSREKKERFSLILESASTNQTSMYLCASSSPRGKSYEQYFGPGTRLTVT.

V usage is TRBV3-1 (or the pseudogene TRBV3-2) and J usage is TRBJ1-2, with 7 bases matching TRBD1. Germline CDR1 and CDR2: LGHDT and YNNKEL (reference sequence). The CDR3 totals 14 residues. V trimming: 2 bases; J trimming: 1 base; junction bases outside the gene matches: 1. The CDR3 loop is CASSQNRGNYGYTF. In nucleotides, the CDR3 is TGTGCCAGCAGCCAAAACAGGGGTAACTATGGCTACACCTTC.

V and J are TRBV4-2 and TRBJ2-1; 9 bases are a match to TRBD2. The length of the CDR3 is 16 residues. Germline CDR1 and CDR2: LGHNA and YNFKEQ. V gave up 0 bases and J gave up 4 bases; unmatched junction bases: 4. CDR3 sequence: CASSQELAGVYNEQFF. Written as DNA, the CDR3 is TGTGCCAGCAGCCAAGAATTAGCGGGGGTTTACAATGAGCAGTTCTTC.

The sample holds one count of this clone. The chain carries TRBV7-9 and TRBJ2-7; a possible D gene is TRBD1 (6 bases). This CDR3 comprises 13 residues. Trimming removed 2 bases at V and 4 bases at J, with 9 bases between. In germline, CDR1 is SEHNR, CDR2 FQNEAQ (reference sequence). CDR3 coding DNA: TGTGCCAGCAGCTTAAGGCAGGGGTACGAGCAGTACTTC. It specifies CASSLRQGYEQYF. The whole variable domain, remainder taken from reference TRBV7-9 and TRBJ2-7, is DTGVSQNPRHKITKRGQNVTFRCDPISEHNRLYWYRQTLGQGPEFLTYFQNEAQLEKSRLLSDRFSAERPKGSFSTLEIQRTEQGDSAMYLCASSLRQGYEQYFGPGTRLTVT.

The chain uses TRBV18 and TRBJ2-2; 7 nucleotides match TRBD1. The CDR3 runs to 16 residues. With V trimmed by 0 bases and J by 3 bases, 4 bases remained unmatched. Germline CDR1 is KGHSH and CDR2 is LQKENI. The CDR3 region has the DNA TGTGCCAGCTCACCACCGGACAGGTGGGACACCGGGGAGCTGTTTTTT. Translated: CASSPPDRWDTGELFF.

Written as DNA, the CDR3 is TGCGCCAGCAGCCAGGCCGGGACAGGGAGTGAAAAACTGTTTTTT. It yields the protein CASSQAGTGSEKLFF. This chain links TRBV4-3 with TRBJ1-4, with 9 bases matching TRBD1. The germline V gene has CDR1 LGHNA and CDR2 YSLEER. This CDR3 spans 15 amino acids. After removal of 3 bases from V and 7 bases from J, the junction contained 6 bases not matched to a gene.